Described below is a single TCR beta chain sequence and its context. Its target is unknown. The sample originates from a study of monozygotic twins with inflammatory bowel disease. Overall study findings and caveats: Variability in patient repertoires may have come partly from differing immunosuppressive treatments. The results supported no single strong signal or clonotype associated with IBD. Repertoire similarity did not differ between concordant and discordant twins, possibly owing to limited power.

cDNA for TCRalpha and TCRbeta was amplified by nested PCRs of around 17 then approximately 9 cycles. TCRdb reprocessed the 5' RACE reads; each CDR3 protein has one entry and no DNA is given. The sample totals 120,000 to 150,000 distinct CDR3 sequences. This CDR3 region has 14 residues. In germline, CDR1 is MNHEY, CDR2 SMNVEV (reference sequence). The sample taken for sequencing was blood. The clonotype originates from a human donor with ulcerative colitis or Crohn's disease, or a healthy co-twin of an affected twin (not recorded which). The gene calls are TRBV27 and TRBJ2-7. The CDR3 reads CASSFLPGDYEQYF.